These T cell receptor beta chains were read from a single sample in a study of T cell changes during pregnancy in multiple sclerosis. Assay used: immunoSEQ multiplex PCR; TCRdb lists only in-frame clones, some missing. The sample includes tens of thousands of clones, roughly 91% of them seen just once. The source was CD8+ T cells from peripheral blood mononuclear cells, collected in the third trimester of pregnancy. These TCRs come from a female donor with multiple sclerosis, enrolled in a pregnancy study. Both conserved end residues are part of each CDR3. The order of the fields is J gene, clone size, D gene, V gene, CDR3 protein, CDR3 DNA. A D gene is named only where the DNA matches it firmly. Only part of the rows carry a size: once, few, many, or a class if the clone is expanded.

TRBJ2-1 - TRBD2 TRBV6-5 CASSYSAAGLYNEQFF TGTGCCAGCAGTTATTCGGCAGCGGGGCTATACAATGAGCAGTTCTTC
TRBJ2-3 - - TRBV6-1 CAILGEGTDTQYF TGTGCCATCCTTGGGGAGGGCACAGATACGCAGTATTTT
TRBJ2-2 - - TRBV12-5 CASGPTGITGELFF TGTGCTAGTGGCCCCACAGGGATCACCGGGGAGCTGTTTTTT
TRBJ1-1 few - TRBV7-9 CASSLDTGTEAFF TGTGCCAGCAGCTTAGACACGGGCACTGAAGCTTTCTTT
TRBJ2-1 - TRBD2 TRBV5-1 CASSPPKSGRIYNEQFF TGCGCCAGCAGCCCCCCCAAGAGCGGGAGGATTTACAATGAGCAGTTCTTC
TRBJ1-2 - - TRBV29-1 CSVVFVLKEGYTF TGCAGCGTTGTTTTTGTACTAAAGGAGGGCTACACCTTC
TRBJ1-1 - TRBD1 TRBV7-9 CASSGTGYIAFF TGTGCCAGCAGCGGGACAGGGTACATAGCTTTCTTT
TRBJ2-1 few TRBD2 TRBV6-4 CASSTGTSGDNEQFF TGTGCCAGCAGTACCGGGACTAGCGGGGACAATGAGCAGTTCTTC
TRBJ2-1 - TRBD2 TRBV7-8 CASSPPSGGYNEQFF TGTGCCAGCAGCCCTCCGTCGGGGGGGTACAATGAGCAGTTCTTC
TRBJ2-1 - - TRBV4-3 CASSQDGSGSYNEQFF TGCGCCAGCAGCCAAGATGGGAGCGGGTCCTACAATGAGCAGTTCTTC
TRBJ2-3 once - TRBV6-4 CASSDKRPPATDTQYF TGTGCCAGCAGTGATAAGCGTCCCCCTGCCACAGATACGCAGTATTTT
TRBJ1-1 once TRBD1 TRBV7-9 CASSSGTGNTEAFF TGTGCCAGCAGCTCCGGGACAGGGAACACTGAAGCTTTCTTT
TRBJ1-2 - TRBD1 TRBV27 CASSPQSSTGSLYGYTF TGTGCCAGCAGTCCACAATCTTCGACAGGGTCCCTCTATGGCTACACCTTC
TRBJ1-4 - - TRBV19 CASSIDRSAGVTNEKLFF TGTGCCAGTAGTATAGATCGTTCGGCAGGGGTAACTAATGAAAAACTGTTTTTT
TRBJ1-1 - TRBD1 TRBV10-3 CAINPGTGDPEAFF TGTGCCATCAACCCCGGGACAGGGGATCCTGAAGCTTTCTTT
TRBJ1-4 - TRBD1 TRBV19 CASSAPHRDRGSYLDEKLFF TGTGCCAGTAGTGCCCCCCACCGGGACAGGGGGTCTTACTTGGACGAAAAACTGTTTTTT
TRBJ2-1 few - TRBV6-4 CASSEDSSYNEQFF TGTGCCAGCAGTGAGGACAGCTCCTACAATGAGCAGTTCTTC
TRBJ2-7 - TRBD1 TRBV11-2 CASSSADRGYEQYF TGTGCCAGCAGCTCTGCCGACAGGGGCTACGAGCAGTACTTC
TRBJ2-7 - TRBD1 TRBV13 CASSFTGGADYEQYF TGTGCCAGCAGCTTCACAGGGGGCGCCGACTACGAGCAGTACTTC
TRBJ2-5 - - TRBV19 CASSRDSSLFQRAQYF TGTGCCAGTAGTCGTGACAGCAGTCTCTTTCAAAGGGCCCAGTACTTC
TRBJ1-5 - - TRBV2 CAGGDINSNQPQHF TGTGCCGGGGGGGACATCAACTCCAATCAGCCCCAGCATTTT
TRBJ1-2 - - TRBV2 CASSEPPQQGWGYTF TGTGCCAGCAGTGAACCACCGCAGCAGGGTTGGGGCTACACCTTC
TRBJ2-1 - TRBD2 TRBV13 CASSLRGTSGLNEQFF TGTGCCAGCAGCCTGAGAGGGACTAGCGGTCTCAATGAGCAGTTCTTC
TRBJ2-7 - TRBD2 TRBV28 CASSFWRELSYEQYF TGTGCCAGCAGTTTCTGGCGGGAGTTATCCTACGAGCAGTACTTC
TRBJ2-7 - TRBD2 TRBV28 CASSFAGGGYEQYF TGTGCCAGCAGTTTCGCGGGAGGTGGCTACGAGCAGTACTTC
TRBJ2-5 few TRBD2 TRBV4-1 CASSPPSGGEQETQYF TGCGCCAGCAGCCCCCCTAGCGGGGGCGAACAAGAGACCCAGTACTTC
TRBJ1-5 - - TRBV27 CASKGEGYSNQPQHF TGTGCCAGCAAAGGGGAAGGCTATAGCAATCAGCCCCAGCATTTT
TRBJ2-7 - - TRBV5-1 CASSLAEGGLYEQYF TGCGCCAGCAGCTTGGCCGAAGGTGGGCTCTACGAGCAGTACTTC
TRBJ1-1 few - TRBV29-1 CSVDFETAPNTEAFF TGCAGCGTTGATTTTGAGACAGCACCGAACACTGAAGCTTTCTTT
TRBJ2-7 - - TRBV19 CASRNLADYEQYF TGTGCCAGTAGAAACCTAGCAGACTACGAGCAGTACTTC
TRBJ2-5 - - TRBV7-8 CASSLEGAGNLETQYF TGTGCCAGCAGCTTAGAAGGGGCCGGAAACCTCGAGACCCAGTACTTC
TRBJ2-1 few - TRBV7-3 CASSSDWNNEQFF TGTGCCAGCAGCTCGGACTGGAACAATGAGCAGTTCTTC
TRBJ2-1 - TRBD2 TRBV30 CAWSVMGGKVTIGEQFF TGTGCCTGGAGTGTAATGGGGGGGAAGGTTACGATTGGTGAGCAGTTCTTC
TRBJ1-1 - - TRBV28 CASSLGGGSEAFF TGTGCCAGCAGTTTAGGAGGAGGCAGTGAAGCTTTCTTT
TRBJ1-1 - - TRBV4-1 CASSQDPGSADAAFF TGCGCCAGCAGCCAAGATCCCGGGAGTGCGGATGCGGCTTTCTTT
TRBJ1-5 - - TRBV19 CASTGRGAVDQPQHF TGTGCCAGTACCGGACGGGGGGCTGTGGATCAGCCCCAGCATTTT
TRBJ1-5 - - TRBV11-2 CASSLTGLSNQPQHF TGTGCCAGCAGCTTAACAGGGCTGAGCAATCAGCCCCAGCATTTT
TRBJ2-2 once - TRBV2 CASEPGFTGELFF TGTGCCAGCGAACCGGGTTTCACCGGGGAGCTGTTTTTT
TRBJ2-3 - - TRBV5-4 CASSQGQLGSTDTQYF TGTGCCAGCAGCCAGGGCCAACTGGGGAGCACAGATACGCAGTATTTT
TRBJ2-7 - - TRBV9 CASSVGAGQVEEQYF TGTGCCAGCAGCGTAGGAGCGGGTCAGGTCGAGGAGCAGTACTTC